A single sample gave rise to the 17 T cell receptor beta chains below, sequenced in a study of T cells after yellow fever vaccination. TCRdb passed the 5' RACE reads through MiXCR, listing each CDR3 protein once. The data contain around 250,000 distinct CDR3 sequences, around 5.3% of them singletons. The sample in question was CD4+ T cells sorted from PBMCs, obtained on the day of the yellow fever booster vaccination. The receptors come from a young man who received the YFV17D yellow fever vaccine.

This clonotype has a handful of counts. The chain employs TRBV12-3 or TRBV12-4 and TRBJ1-1; TRBD1 is a possible D gene (5 bases). V was shortened by 2 bases and J by 5 bases, with 9 bases between the two germline ends. CDR3 length: 13 residues. The CDR3 sequence is CASSLYEGTEAFF. DNA for the CDR3: TGTGCCAGCAGTTTATATGAGGGGACTGAAGCTTTCTTT.

The chain couples TRBV6-2 or TRBV6-3 to TRBJ2-3; possible D gene TRBD1, 6 bases. The CDR3 spans 14 residues. The V end lost 6 bases, the J end lost 5 bases, and 15 bases lay between the germline ends. Germline lookup yields CDR1 MNHEY and CDR2 SVGEGT. CDR3 sequence reads: CASSPLRGIDTQYF. The CDR3 DNA reads TGTGCCAGCAGCCCCCTCAGGGGAATAGATACGCAGTATTTT.

The sample holds a few counts of this clonotype. The chain is built from TRBV5-6 and TRBJ2-7; 7 bases fit TRBD2. The junction had 5 bases not matched to a gene; V was cut back by 1 base and J by 1 base. Germline V gene lookup returns CDR1 SGHDT and CDR2 YYEEEE. The CDR3 is 15 residues long. In DNA form, the CDR3 reads TGTGCCAGCAGCTTGCGGCGGGGGTATTCCTACGAGCAGTACTTC. It specifies CASSLRRGYSYEQYF.

With regard to this clonotype: The junction differs from germline at one of its ends, possibly a read error. The V call is TRBV12-3 or TRBV12-4, the J call TRBJ2-3; tentative D call: TRBD1 (7 bases). There are 12 residues in the CDR3. CDR3 in amino acids: CDSSLGGQTQYF. In DNA form, the CDR3 reads TGTGACAGCAGTTTGGGGGGACAGACGCAGTATTTT.

This clonotype appeared a few times. The chain links TRBV18 to TRBJ1-5, with 9 bases aligning to TRBD1. The CDR3 totals 20 residues. V was pared by 1 base and J by 4 bases, with 17 bases of the junction left unmatched. Germline V gene lookup returns CDR1 KGHSH and CDR2 LQKENI. The CDR3 coding sequence is TGTGCCAGCTCACCACTCCGGACAGGGGACCCCATGCTGCGGAATCAGCCCCAGCATTTT. Protein product: CASSPLRTGDPMLRNQPQHF. Full variable domain (rest looked up from reference TRBV18 and TRBJ1-5): NAGVMQNPRHLVRRRGQEARLRCSPMKGHSHVYWYRQLPEEGLKFMVYLQKENIIDESGMPKERFSAEFPKEGPSILRIQQVVRGDSAAYFCASSPLRTGDPMLRNQPQHFGDGTRLSIL.

There are a few counts of this clonotype. The chain recombines TRBV5-1 with TRBJ1-5; 8 bases are a match to TRBD1. Germline V gives CDR1 SGHRS, CDR2 YFSETQ. The CDR3 extends over 14 amino acids. V was clipped by 3 bases and J by 5 bases; unmatched bases: 4. CDR3 protein: CASSWTGLDQPQHF. The CDR3 DNA sequence: TGCGCCAGCAGCTGGACAGGGCTGGATCAGCCCCAGCATTTT.

This clonotype showed up just a few times. The V gene is TRBV20-1, the J gene TRBJ1-4, with D tentatively TRBD1 (6 bases). Trimming took 1 base from V and 3 from J, leaving 9 bases between them. The CDR3 loop spans 14 amino acids. From germline, CDR1 is DFQATT and CDR2 SNEGSKA (reference sequence). The CDR3 protein is CSARVRTANEKLFF. CDR3 bases: TGCAGTGCTAGAGTAAGGACAGCTAATGAAAAACTGTTTTTT.

In its sample, this clonotype was seen a few times. In DNA, the CDR3 is TGTGCCAGCAGTGAACAGGGAGAAAGCAACGAGCAGTACTTC. Its translation: CASSEQGESNEQYF. The chain couples TRBV6-1 to TRBJ2-7; TRBD1 or TRBD2 may be the D gene (5 bases each). Germline CDR1 and CDR2: MNHNS and SASEGT. The V gene lost 2 bases and the J gene lost 5 bases, with 13 bases spanning the gap. This CDR3 contains 14 residues.

This clonotype was seen ten or more times. The V gene is TRBV12-3 or TRBV12-4, the J gene TRBJ1-5, with unresolved D. Trimming pared 5 bases from V and 3 bases from J, leaving 14 bases between. This CDR3 is 15 amino acids long. CDR3 DNA: TGTGCCAGCAGTCTAGGGTCGGTGAACAATCAGCCCCAGCATTTT. The encoded protein is CASSLGSVNNQPQHF.

The sample holds a few counts of this clonotype. V gene TRBV5-1 combines with J gene TRBJ2-7; D call uncertain. The CDR3 length is 15 residues. Trimming stripped 0 bases from V and 0 bases from J, with 10 bases between. The germline CDR1 and CDR2 sequences are SGHRS and YFSETQ. CDR3 bases: TGCGCCAGCAGCTTGGGGGCAGCAAACTCCTACGAGCAGTACTTC. This sequence encodes CASSLGAANSYEQYF. The full variable domain, rest sourced from reference TRBV5-1 and TRBJ2-7, is KAGVTQTPRYLIKTRGQQVTLSCSPISGHRSVSWYQQTPGQGLQFLFEYFSETQRNKGNFPGRFSGRQFSNSRSEMNVSTLELGDSALYLCASSLGAANSYEQYFGPGTRLTVT.

This clonotype was detected a few times. The V and J genes are TRBV7-2 and TRBJ1-2; no reliable D call. The germline V gene has CDR1 SGHTA and CDR2 FQGNSA. V lost 5 bases and J lost 1, with 8 bases in between. The CDR3 covers 13 residues. Here the CDR3 reads CASSPPYNYGYTF. CDR3 sequence (DNA): TGTGCCAGCAGCCCCCCGTATAACTATGGCTACACCTTC.

This clonotype showed up many times. The V and J genes are TRBV7-9 and TRBJ1-2; no clear D. This CDR3 has 12 residues. Germline V gene sequence: CDR1 SEHNR, CDR2 FQNEAQ (reference sequence). The V end lost 1 base, the J end lost 5 bases, and 5 bases lay between the germline ends. For the CDR3, the DNA is TGTGCCAGCAGCTTAGTAGAGTATGGCTACACCTTC. Translated, it gives CASSLVEYGYTF.

This clonotype has ten or more counts. The rearrangement links TRBV4-1 to TRBJ1-3; D remains unclear. V was cut by 1 base and J by 8 bases, with 6 bases left in between. CDR3 length equals 12 residues. Germline V gene lookup returns CDR1 MGHRA and CDR2 YSYEKL. CDR3 DNA: TGCGCCAGCAGCCAAGTCTTGGACACCATATATTTT. Protein: CASSQVLDTIYF.

This sequence joins TRBV28 and TRBJ2-7, with D perhaps TRBD2 (6 bases). Trimming pared 6 bases from V and 6 bases from J, leaving 9 bases between. CDR3 size: 11 residues. Germline V gene sequence: CDR1 MDHEN, CDR2 SYDVKM. In DNA form, the CDR3 reads TGTGCCAGCAGGGGAGGACTCGAGCAGTACGTC. It codes for CASRGGLEQYV.

This clonotype was seen at least ten times. The chain joins TRBV24-1 to TRBJ2-1, with no clear D. From germline, CDR1 is KGHDR and CDR2 SFDVKD. V was pared by 3 bases and J by 0 bases, with 11 bases between. The CDR3 totals 16 residues. The CDR3 DNA reads TGTGCCACCAGTGATGGCTTGAAACGCTCCTACAATGAGCAGTTCTTC. Protein sequence: CATSDGLKRSYNEQFF.

This clonotype was seen more than once but under ten times. The rearrangement joins TRBV5-1 to TRBJ2-6, with unresolved D. Per germline, CDR1 SGHRS and CDR2 YFSETQ. The CDR3 is made up of 16 amino acids. Trimming stripped 4 bases from V and 0 bases from J, with 11 bases between. CDR3 loop: CASSLIINSGANVLTF. Written as DNA, the CDR3 is TGCGCCAGCAGCCTAATAATCAACTCTGGGGCCAACGTCCTGACTTTC. The variable domain in full, with the rest retrieved from reference TRBV5-1 and TRBJ2-6, is KAGVTQTPRYLIKTRGQQVTLSCSPISGHRSVSWYQQTPGQGLQFLFEYFSETQRNKGNFPGRFSGRQFSNSRSEMNVSTLELGDSALYLCASSLIINSGANVLTFGAGSRLTVL.

This clonotype came up many times. The chain couples TRBV4-3 to TRBJ2-3, with D perhaps matching TRBD1 (6 bases). Trimming took 2 bases from V and 6 from J, leaving 12 bases between them. This CDR3 has 14 amino acids. Germline lookup yields CDR1 LGHNA and CDR2 YSLEER. The CDR3 DNA follows: TGCGCCAGCAGCCAAATCTCAGGGGAGGATACGCAGTATTTT. Protein: CASSQISGEDTQYF.